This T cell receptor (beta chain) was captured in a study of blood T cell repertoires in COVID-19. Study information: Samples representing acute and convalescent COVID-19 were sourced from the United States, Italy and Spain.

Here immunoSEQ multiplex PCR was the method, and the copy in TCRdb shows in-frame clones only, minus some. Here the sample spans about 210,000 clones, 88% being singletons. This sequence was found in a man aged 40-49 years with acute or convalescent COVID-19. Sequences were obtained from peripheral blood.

Here the CDR3 DNA reads TGTGCCAGCAGCTTGGCCTGGACTAGCGGGGGTGGGGAGACCCAGTACTTC. Translating gives CASSLAWTSGGGETQYF. This sequence joins TRBV5-4 and TRBJ2-5; 13 bases are shared with TRBD2. The V gene end was trimmed by 0 bases and the J gene end by 5 bases; junction bases not matched to a gene: 7. The V gene's germline CDR1 is SGHNT and CDR2 YYREEE (reference sequence). The CDR3 consists of 17 residues. The full variable domain, completed using reference TRBV5-4 and TRBJ2-5, is ETGVTQSPTHLIKTRGQQVTLRCSSQSGHNTVSWYQQALGQGPQFIFQYYREEENGRGNFPPRFSGLQFPNYSSELNVNALELDDSALYLCASSLAWTSGGGETQYFGPGTRLLVL.